The 21 T cell receptor beta chains presented below share a single source sample, sequenced in a study of T cells in women clearing cervical HPV infection. The repertoire was sequenced with immunoSEQ multiplex PCR; TCRdb's copy has only in-frame clones and lacks some. In all, the sample yields 25,000 to 30,000 clones. The sequenced sample was blood buffy coat. The receptors were gathered from a woman aged 18 to 75 with a cervical HPV16 infection that either progressed to CIN3+ or cleared (not recorded which).

To note about this clone: From the germline J gene comes the end of the CDR3, since the read stops 3 residues before it. The genes are TRBV7-3 and TRBJ1-1; D is undetermined. The CDR3 contains 13 residues. V was clipped by 5 bases and J by 2 bases, with 9 bases between them. The germline gives CDR1 SGHTA, CDR2 FQGTGA. CDR3 loop: CASSVTINTEAFF. Incomplete CDR3 DNA: TGTGCCAGCAGCGTCACTATAAACACTGAA.

On this clone: The DNA ends 3 residues before the CDR3 does, and the rest of the CDR3 is filled in from the germline J gene. The genes are TRBV19 and TRBJ1-5; D is perhaps TRBD1 (6 bases). The V and J ends lost 1 base and 4 bases respectively, with 11 bases between them. The CDR3 sequence is 15 residues long. CDR1 LNHDA and CDR2 SQIVND come from the germline V gene (reference sequence). Incomplete CDR3 DNA: TGTGCCAGTAGTATAGGGGACATTTTAAATCAGCCC. Translation: CASSIGDILNQP. The CDR3, in full, reads CASSIGDILNQPQHF.

Of note for this clone: The sequence runs out 3 residues before the end of the CDR3; the remainder is reconstructed from the germline J gene. This same CDR3 is encoded by further DNA sequences in the sample. This chain joins TRBV7-3 and TRBJ1-1, with D possibly TRBD1 on 5 matching bases. V dropped 2 bases and J dropped 5 bases, with 12 bases sitting between them. The CDR3 is made up of 14 amino acids. Germline loops: CDR1 SGHTA, CDR2 FQGTGA. CDR3 sequence reads: CASSLAGGGTEAFF. Incomplete CDR3 DNA: TGTGCCAGCAGCTTAGCGGGGGGAGGGACTGAA.

Regarding this clone: The CDR3 goes on 3 residues after the read ends, and that part is filled in from the germline J gene. V is TRBV7-2 and J is TRBJ1-5; D remains unclear. There are 13 residues in the CDR3. Trimming removed 0 bases from V and 6 bases from J, with 6 bases in between. Germline assignment: CDR1 SGHTA and CDR2 FQGNSA. The CDR3 reads CASSLAVLQPQHF. The covered CDR3 bases are TGTGCCAGCAGCTTAGCAGTACTTCAGCCC. The variable domain in full, completed from reference TRBV7-2 and TRBJ1-5, reads GAGVSQSPSNKVTEKGKDVELRCDPISGHTALYWYRQSLGQGLEFLIYFQGNSAPDKSGLPSDRFSAERTGGSVSTLTIQRTQQEDSAVYLCASSLAVLQPQHFGDGTRLSIL.

Remarks on this clone: The DNA ends 3 residues before the CDR3 does, and the rest of the CDR3 is filled in from the germline J gene. This chain uses TRBV19 with TRBJ1-6, with 11 positions matching TRBD1. The CDR3 spans 13 residues. Germline CDR1 reads LNHDA; CDR2 reads SQIVND (reference sequence). J gave up 7 bases and V 8 bases, and 1 base lay outside the gene matches. CDR3 sequence: CASWDRGNSPLHF. The part of the CDR3 DNA that was read is TGTGCCAGTTGGGACAGGGGGAATTCACCC.

Details on this clone: The read is 3 residues too short to cover the CDR3 end, so that end is filled in from the germline J gene. This sequence joins TRBV19 and TRBJ1-2; D is unresolved. Germline CDR1 LNHDA, CDR2 SQIVND (reference sequence). The V end lost 1 base, the J end lost 4 bases, and 10 bases lay between the germline ends. The CDR3 extends over 14 amino acids. The sequenced part of the CDR3 DNA is TGTGCCAGTAGTATAGGAACAGTCTTCTATGGC. This codes for CASSIGTVFYG. The complete CDR3 sequence is CASSIGTVFYGYTF.

As regards this clone: Read sequence stops 3 residues before the CDR3 end, and the germline J gene provides the missing end. The chain combines TRBV7-9 with TRBJ2-3; D call uncertain. CDR3 length equals 13 residues. Germline-derived CDR1 and CDR2 are SEHNR and FQNEAQ (reference sequence). The sequenced CDR3 bases are TGTGCCAGCAGCTTATTTAGCCAAGAGACG. Protein product: CASSLFSQET. The entire CDR3 sequence reads CASSLFSQETQYF.

Details on this clone: Sequencing ends 3 residues short of the CDR3 end; the germline J gene provides the rest. J is TRBJ1-1 and V is TRBV7-9, with TRBD1 as a possible D gene (6 bases). Per the germline V gene, CDR1 is SEHNR and CDR2 is FQNEAQ (reference sequence). Trimming pared 4 bases from V and 2 bases from J, leaving 14 bases between. The CDR3 runs to 15 residues. The CDR3 spells CASSSGSGVNTEAFF. Partial CDR3 DNA: TGTGCCAGCAGCTCAGGGTCAGGGGTAAACACTGAA. The whole variable domain, filled in from reference TRBV7-9 and TRBJ1-1, reads DTGVSQNPRHKITKRGQNVTFRCDPISEHNRLYWYRQTLGQGPEFLTYFQNEAQLEKSRLLSDRFSAERPKGSFSTLEIQRTEQGDSAMYLCASSSGSGVNTEAFFGQGTRLTVV.

As concerns this clone: The sequence runs out 3 residues before the end of the CDR3; the remainder is reconstructed from the germline J gene. The chain employs TRBV23-1 and TRBJ1-1; a weak D match, TRBD1 (5 bases). TRBV23-1 is flagged as an ORF with uncertain function. With 0 bases removed from V and 2 bases from J, the gap between germline ends came to 13 bases. The CDR3 covers 16 residues. The covered CDR3 bases are TGCGCCAGCAGTCAATCGGCTCAGGGCGGAAACACTGAA. This sequence encodes CASSQSAQGGNTE. The whole CDR3 protein reads CASSQSAQGGNTEAFF.

Details on this clone: The read terminates 3 residues ahead of where the CDR3 ends, so the germline J gene completes it. This chain connects TRBV7-3 to TRBJ2-3; TRBD1 matches at 9 bases. The CDR3 contains 15 residues. Germline CDR1 and CDR2: SGHTA and FQGTGA. With V trimmed by 5 bases and J by 6 bases, 9 bases remained unmatched. The sequenced part of the CDR3 DNA is TGTGCCAGCAGCGTCTCCGGGACAGGGCCCGATACG. Encoded protein: CASSVSGTGPDT. The entire CDR3 protein is CASSVSGTGPDTQYF.

As regards this clone: Read sequence stops 3 residues before the CDR3 end, and the germline J gene provides the missing end. The chain combines TRBV7-2 with TRBJ2-7, with D perhaps matching TRBD2 (6 bases). CDR1 is SGHTA and CDR2 is FQGNSA in the germline V gene. This CDR3 has 15 amino acids. V lost 3 bases and J 3 bases, leaving 15 bases between the germline ends. The CDR3 protein is CASSFEGGANYEQYF. The CDR3 bases that were read are TGTGCCAGCAGCTTTGAGGGCGGGGCGAACTACGAG.

As concerns this clone: The sequence runs out 3 residues before the end of the CDR3; the remainder is reconstructed from the germline J gene. The rearrangement joins TRBV5-1 to TRBJ1-4; 10 positions agree with TRBD1. Germline V lookup: CDR1 SGHRS, CDR2 YFSETQ. This CDR3 comprises 15 residues. The sequenced CDR3 bases are TGCGCCAGCAGCGCGGGGACAGGGGATAATTCACCA. Amino acids: CASSAGTGDNSP. Given in full, the CDR3 is CASSAGTGDNSPLFF.

On this clone itself: The read gets to within 3 residues of the CDR3 end, and the germline J gene fills in the rest. The V and J genes are TRBV20-1 and TRBJ1-2, with TRBD1 matching 7 bases. In germline, CDR1 is DFQATT, CDR2 SNEGSKA (reference sequence). V dropped 3 bases and J dropped 5; count of bases not matched to a gene: 9. This CDR3 comprises 14 residues. The part of the CDR3 DNA that was read is TGCAGTGCTAGGGCCGGGACAGAGTCATATGGC. Its translation is CSARAGTESYG. The CDR3 reads in full as CSARAGTESYGYTF.

Notes on this clone: The read ends 3 residues before the CDR3 terminus; that terminus is restored from the germline J gene. The chain combines TRBV5-1 with TRBJ1-1, with D uncertain. Germline V gene lookup returns CDR1 SGHRS and CDR2 YFSETQ. V lost 5 bases to trimming and J lost 1 base, with 9 bases between them. The length of the CDR3 is 13 residues. The CDR3 DNA, read in part, is TGCGCCAGCAGTGAGGGTACGAACACTGAA. Amino acid sequence: CASSEGTNTE. The whole CDR3 protein is CASSEGTNTEAFF.

For this clone: The read comes to an end 3 residues before the CDR3 does, leaving the germline J gene to fill in the end. The chain joins TRBV5-6 to TRBJ1-2; no definite D call. The germline CDR1 and CDR2 sequences are SGHDT and YYEEEE. The CDR3 totals 12 residues. The CDR3 region is CASSLYGEGYTF. The covered CDR3 bases are TGTGCCAGCAGCTTGTACGGGGAGGGC.

On this clone itself: From the germline J gene comes the end of the CDR3, since the read stops 3 residues before it. The chain couples TRBV14 to TRBJ1-2, with 7 bases fitting TRBD1. The ends lost 1 base at V and 7 bases at J; junction bases unmatched: 3. The germline gives CDR1 SGHDN, CDR2 FVKESK. CDR3 length: 13 amino acids. The sequenced part of the CDR3 DNA is TGTGCCAGCAGCCAAGGACAGGGTACTGGC. Protein: CASSQGQGTG. The whole CDR3 protein reads CASSQGQGTGYTF.

The CDR3 reads CASSLDSRNQPQHF. CDR3 DNA, as far as it was read: TGTGCCAGCAGCCTGGACAGCCGCAATCAGCCC. The rearrangement links TRBV7-8 to TRBJ1-5; D might be TRBD1 (6 bases). The read stops 3 residues short of the end of the CDR3; the missing end is completed from the germline J gene. The germline CDR1 and CDR2 sequences are SGHVS and FQNEAQ. Trimming cost V 5 bases and J 2 bases, with 10 bases left between them. The CDR3 is 14 residues long. Combining the CDR3 with reference TRBV7-8 and TRBJ1-5 gives the whole variable domain GAGVSQSPRYKVAKRGQDVALRCDPISGHVSLFWYQQALGQGPEFLTYFQNEAQLDKSGLPSDRFFAERPEGSVSTLKIQRTQQEDSAVYLCASSLDSRNQPQHFGDGTRLSIL.

With regard to this clone: Sequencing ends 3 residues short of the CDR3 end; the germline J gene provides the rest. This chain joins TRBV19 and TRBJ1-2, with TRBD1 identical over 7 bases. The CDR3 covers 14 residues. The V segment lost 7 bases and the J segment 1 base; nucleotides outside the gene matches: 6. Germline CDR1 reads LNHDA; CDR2 reads SQIVND (reference sequence). The CDR3 bases that were read are TGTGCCAGTACCCTGACAGGGTTTAACTATGGC. Translated, it gives CASTLTGFNYG. The entire CDR3 protein reads CASTLTGFNYGYTF. The full variable domain, rest sourced from reference TRBV19 and TRBJ1-2, is DGGITQSPKYLFRKEGQNVTLSCEQNLNHDAMYWYRQDPGQGLRLIYYSQIVNDFQKGDIAEGYSVSREKKESFPLTVTSAQKNPTAFYLCASTLTGFNYGYTFGSGTRLTVV.

About this clone: The CDR3 end falls 3 residues outside the read, so it is completed with the germline J gene. The V and J genes are TRBV11-1 and TRBJ2-3; no clear D gene. Germline V CDR1 and CDR2: SGHAT, FQDESV (reference sequence). There are 15 residues in the CDR3. The CDR3: CASSLFNSLQETQYF. The DNA read from the CDR3 is TGTGCCAGCAGCTTATTCAACAGCTTACAAGAGACG. The whole variable domain, remainder taken from reference TRBV11-1 and TRBJ2-3, is EAEVAQSPRYKITEKSQAVAFWCDPISGHATLYWYRQILGQGPELLVQFQDESVVDDSQLPKDRFSAERLKGVDSTLKIQPAELGDSAMYLCASSLFNSLQETQYFGPGTRLTVL.

Details on this clone: The read finishes 3 residues shy of the CDR3 end, and the germline J gene is used to complete it. This chain joins TRBV5-1 and TRBJ1-4, with D maybe TRBD1 (5 bases). V lost 2 bases to trimming and J lost 4 bases, with 9 bases between them. The CDR3 extends over 14 amino acids. Germline-derived CDR1 and CDR2 are SGHRS and YFSETQ. Partial CDR3 DNA: TGCGCCAGCAGCTTCGGGGGGAATAATGAAAAA. It specifies CASSFGGNNEK. The full-length CDR3 reads as CASSFGGNNEKLFF.

Comment on this clone: The DNA ends 3 residues before the CDR3 does, and the rest of the CDR3 is filled in from the germline J gene. The gene calls are TRBV19 and TRBJ2-6, with D uncertain. V lost 8 bases, J lost 2 bases, and 19 bases lay in between. CDR3 size: 17 residues. Germline CDR1 is LNHDA and CDR2 is SQIVND (reference sequence). This CDR3 is CASLPQRGFTGANVLTF. The part of the CDR3 DNA that was read is TGTGCCAGTCTACCCCAGCGCGGTTTCACTGGGGCCAACGTC.